This TCR beta chain was obtained from a study of OX40 agonist ivuxolimab in advanced cancers. Background on the study: A diagnosis of hepatocellular carcinoma, melanoma, renal cell or head and neck cancer was present in dose-escalation patients.

The assay was immunoSEQ multiplex PCR, and TCRdb's table has in-frame clones only and misses some. The data hold about 84,000 clones, with nearly 95% observed a single time. Germline-derived CDR1 and CDR2 are MNHEY and SMNVEV (reference sequence). Trimming removed 6 bases from V and 1 base from J; junction bases left unmatched: 3. The CDR3 runs to 13 residues. Note on this clone: In the same sample, other DNA sequences code for this CDR3.

The chain is built from TRBV27 and TRBJ2-7; TRBD1 matches at 7 bases. The receptor was derived from an adult with an advanced solid tumor such as melanoma, head and neck, liver or kidney cancer. The sample was CD4+ or CD8+ T cells sorted from blood, taken in a trial of the OX40 agonist ivuxolimab. The DNA of the CDR3 is TGTGCCAGCAGCCTGACAGGGTCCTACGAGCAGTACTTC. It yields the protein CASSLTGSYEQYF.